These 9 T cell receptor beta chains came from one sample sequenced in a study of vaccination effects on CD4 cells after COVID-19. Peptide-pool stimulation followed by sequencing identified expanded antigen-specific CD4+ clonotypes in the ViraFEST assay. Subsequent to roughly 9 days of culture, CD4+ T cells were isolated. Prior SARS-CoV-2 infection was absent in the vaccine recipients, as shown by negative nucleocapsid antibodies. Libraries were prepared by immunoSEQ multiplex PCR; TCRdb keeps only in-frame clonotypes and omits some of them. The top ten clones hold more than 20% of a sample with 30,000 to 45,000 clones, around 67% of them seen once. These receptors have no known antigen. This specimen consisted of CD4+ T cells from PBMCs cultured with SARS-CoV-2 spike peptides, obtained before COVID-19 vaccination. The source is a human donor who received a COVID-19 vaccine.

This clone was detected once. The V call is TRBV5-6, the J call TRBJ2-1; D may be TRBD1 (6 bases). CDR1 is SGHDT and CDR2 is YYEEEE in the germline V gene. The CDR3 has 13 amino acids. V was pared by 6 bases and J by 4 bases, with 11 bases between. CDR3 residues: CASTLGQYNEQFF. Here the CDR3 DNA reads TGTGCCAGCACCCTAGGACAGTACAATGAGCAGTTCTTC.

The chain uses TRBV27 and TRBJ1-6, with a weak D call TRBD1 (5 bases). Trimming left V 3 bases short and J 8 bases short, with 20 bases between. The CDR3 spans 17 residues. Germline CDR1 reads MNHEY; CDR2 reads SMNVEV (reference sequence). The CDR3 DNA sequence: TGTGCCAGCAGTTTTCAAGTAAAAGGGACTTGGGATTCACCCCTCCACTTT. This gives the protein CASSFQVKGTWDSPLHF.

The chain links TRBV6-2 or TRBV6-3 to TRBJ1-2, with TRBD1 matching over 10 bases. The CDR3 is 15 residues long. Unmatched junction bases numbered 3, after V lost 4 bases and J lost 1 base. Germline V gene sequence: CDR1 MNHEY, CDR2 SVGEGT. The CDR3 here is CASSSWTGGNYGYTF. CDR3 sequence (DNA): TGTGCCAGCAGTTCCTGGACAGGGGGTAACTATGGCTACACCTTC.

The chain employs TRBV28 and TRBJ1-5; the D gene is possibly TRBD1 (5 bases). Germline V gives CDR1 MDHEN, CDR2 SYDVKM. The V end lost 8 bases, the J end lost 7 bases, and 15 bases lay between the germline ends. The CDR3 is 13 amino acids. The CDR3 bases are TGTGCCAGCCGCCTGGGGGGAGGACAGCCCCAGCATTTT. Amino acids: CASRLGGGQPQHF. The whole variable domain, remainder taken from reference TRBV28 and TRBJ1-5, is DVKVTQSSRYLVKRTGEKVFLECVQDMDHENMFWYRQDPGLGLRLIYFSYDVKMKEKGDIPEGYSVSREKKERFSLILESASTNQTSMYLCASRLGGGQPQHFGDGTRLSIL.

This clone was counted once. J is TRBJ2-7 and V is TRBV6-1; 10 bases fit TRBD1. After removal of 6 bases from V and 2 bases from J, the junction contained 7 bases not matched to a gene. The CDR3 runs to 15 residues. The germline V gene has CDR1 MNHNS and CDR2 SASEGT. The CDR3 spells CASRNPGQGTYEQYF. CDR3 nucleotides: TGTGCCAGCAGGAACCCGGGACAGGGGACCTACGAGCAGTACTTC.

The V call is TRBV6-5, the J call TRBJ1-5; 7 bases fit TRBD1. J lost 4 bases, V lost 6 bases, and 3 bases had no gene match. This CDR3 is 13 amino acids long. Per the germline V gene, CDR1 is MNHEY and CDR2 is SVGAGI. The CDR3 DNA follows: TGTGCCAGCAGGTCGACAGGGAATCAGCCCCAGCATTTT. Encoded protein: CASRSTGNQPQHF.

This clone was recorded only once. This chain joins TRBV5-1 and TRBJ2-1; 9 bases are shared with TRBD2. Germline CDR1 and CDR2: SGHRS and YFSETQ. The CDR3 length is 16 residues. V lost 3 bases to trimming and J lost 8 bases; unmatched junction nucleotides: 12. The CDR3 bases are TGCGCCAGCAGCTCCTCCCCCATAGCGGGAGTGGATGAGCAGTTCTTC. This gives the protein CASSSSPIAGVDEQFF.

The chain is built from TRBV5-1 and TRBJ2-6; 10 bases match TRBD2. The germline V gene encodes CDR1 SGHRS and CDR2 YFSETQ. The CDR3 length is 19 residues. Losses at the gene ends were 2 bases for V and 0 bases for J; bases not matched to a gene: 8. CDR3 region: CASSLERGGHLSGANVLTF. The CDR3, as DNA: TGCGCCAGCAGCTTAGAGCGGGGGGGGCACCTCTCTGGGGCCAACGTCCTGACTTTC.

The V and J genes are TRBV6-1 and TRBJ2-1, with a weak D call TRBD1 (6 bases). The V end lost 0 bases, the J end lost 3 bases, and 12 bases lay between the germline ends. The CDR3 is made up of 16 amino acids. Looked up from germline, CDR1 is MNHNS and CDR2 is SASEGT. CDR3 DNA: TGTGCCAGCAGTGAAGCGAGGGGGTCTTACTACAATGAGCAGTTCTTC. Its protein is CASSEARGSYYNEQFF.